This is a list of T cell receptor beta chains from one sample in a study of blood T cell repertoires in COVID-19. Sequenced by immunoSEQ multiplex PCR; TCRdb stores in-frame clones only, minus some. Of under 150,000 clones listed, under 85% were seen once; the top ten hold about 9.5%. Sequenced sample: peripheral blood. The receptors shown here come from a middle-aged man with active or convalescent COVID-19. Both conserved end residues are part of each CDR3. The order of the fields is V gene, clone size, J gene, D gene, CDR3 protein, CDR3 DNA. A D gene is named only where the DNA matches it firmly. A row's size may be missing; if present it is once, few, many or a size class.

>TRBV6-1|.|TRBJ2-2|.
CASSESPDSANTGELFF
TGTGCCAGCAGTGAATCTCCGGACAGTGCGAACACCGGGGAGCTGTTTTTT
>TRBV12-3/TRBV12-4|few|TRBJ2-2|.
CASSHRNTGELFF
TGTGCCAGCAGCCACAGGAACACCGGGGAGCTGTTTTTT
>TRBV12-1|once|TRBJ2-1|.
CASSPGKGQGEANEQFF
TGTGCCAGCAGCCCAGGAAAGGGACAGGGGGAAGCAAATGAGCAGTTCTTC
>TRBV4-1|.|TRBJ2-2|TRBD2
CASSQGGGGVNTGELFF
TGCGCCAGCAGCCAAGGAGGCGGGGGGGTGAACACCGGGGAGCTGTTTTTT
>TRBV24-1|.|TRBJ1-5|TRBD1
CATSEKDRDQPQHF
TGTGCCACCAGTGAGAAAGACAGGGATCAGCCCCAGCATTTT
>TRBV20-1|.|TRBJ2-4|TRBD1
CSGQGTIQYF
TGCAGTGGACAGGGAACCATTCAGTACTTC
>TRBV6-5|once|TRBJ2-5|TRBD1
CASRRDRGKETQYF
TGTGCCAGCAGACGGGACAGGGGCAAAGAGACCCAGTACTTC
>TRBV5-1|once|TRBJ2-1|TRBD2
CASSLGTSGGVTYNEQFF
TGCGCCAGCAGCTTGGGGACTAGCGGGGGGGTAACCTACAATGAGCAGTTCTTC
>TRBV6-2/TRBV6-3|.|TRBJ1-6|.
CASSYSGERTANNSPLHF
TGTGCCAGCAGTTACTCTGGTGAACGGACAGCTAATAATTCACCCCTCCACTTT
>TRBV12-3/TRBV12-4|.|TRBJ1-5|.
CASSYEAGQPQHF
TGTGCCAGCAGTTACGAAGCAGGTCAGCCCCAGCATTTT
>TRBV4-1|.|TRBJ1-2|.
CASSQVIPGHSSNYGYTF
TGCGCCAGCAGCCAAGTTATTCCGGGACATTCGTCTAACTATGGCTACACCTTC
>TRBV11-2|.|TRBJ2-5|.
CASSLDHAPVSAAQYF
TGTGCCAGCAGCTTAGATCACGCTCCCGTGTCCGCGGCCCAGTACTTC
>TRBV25-1|.|TRBJ2-1|.
CASSDGGGRSYNEQFF
TGTGCCAGCAGTGATGGTGGCGGCCGCTCCTACAATGAGCAGTTCTTC
>TRBV2|.|TRBJ2-7|.
CASTRDKLYEQYF
TGTGCCAGCACCAGGGACAAACTCTACGAGCAGTACTTC
>TRBV6-1|.|TRBJ2-1|TRBD2
CASSEASGGAHEQFF
TGTGCCAGCAGTGAAGCTAGCGGGGGGGCTCATGAGCAGTTCTTC
>TRBV5-6|.|TRBJ2-3|.
CASSPGGVWDGDTQYF
TGTGCCAGCAGCCCCGGCGGGGTCTGGGATGGAGATACGCAGTATTTT
>TRBV6-1|.|TRBJ1-5|TRBD1
CASSGPGTGFGQPQHF
TGTGCCAGCAGTGGTCCCGGGACAGGGTTCGGGCAGCCCCAGCATTTT
>TRBV27|few|TRBJ2-7|.
CATTPRGVHEQYF
TGTGCCACCACCCCCAGGGGAGTACACGAGCAGTACTTC
>TRBV11-3|.|TRBJ2-2|.
CASSLLGNTGELFF
TGTGCCAGCAGCTTACTAGGGAACACCGGGGAGCTGTTTTTT
>TRBV7-9|few|TRBJ1-4|.
CASSLAGPGEKLFF
TGTGCCAGCAGCTTAGCGGGGCCAGGTGAAAAACTGTTTTTT
>TRBV29-1|.|TRBJ1-1|.
CSVLPGTEAFF
TGCAGCGTTTTGCCAGGCACTGAAGCTTTCTTT
>TRBV5-1|.|TRBJ2-5|TRBD1
CASSRDSPPETQYF
TGCGCCAGCAGCCGGGACAGTCCTCCAGAGACCCAGTACTTC
>TRBV7-2|.|TRBJ1-2|.
CASSPGLNRAQSSGYTF
TGTGCCAGCAGCCCCGGGCTAAACAGGGCTCAATCTAGTGGCTACACCTTC
>TRBV6-1|.|TRBJ2-7|.
CASSEGWAVTMYEQYF
TGTGCCAGCAGTGAAGGGTGGGCAGTGACTATGTACGAGCAGTACTTC
>TRBV6-5|.|TRBJ1-1|TRBD1
CASRGTGGVRAFF
TGTGCCAGCAGAGGTACAGGGGGCGTTCGGGCTTTCTTT
>TRBV5-5|.|TRBJ2-5|TRBD1
CASAPRTGGTETQYF
TGTGCCAGCGCTCCTCGGACAGGGGGCACTGAGACCCAGTACTTC
>TRBV10-3|once|TRBJ1-3|.
CAMRDTGSGNTIYF
TGTGCCATGAGGGACACCGGCTCTGGAAACACCATATATTTT
>TRBV6-5|once|TRBJ1-2|.
CASYRALMDGYTF
TGTGCCAGCTACAGGGCTTTAATGGATGGCTACACCTTC
>TRBV12-3/TRBV12-4|.|TRBJ1-2|.
CASSPDRNGYTF
TGTGCCAGCAGTCCCGACAGGAATGGCTACACCTTC
>TRBV7-2|.|TRBJ1-1|.
CASSLAQGTEAFF
TGTGCCAGCAGCTTAGCCCAGGGCACTGAAGCTTTCTTT
>TRBV24-1|.|TRBJ2-1|.
CATSEPQGREQFF
TGTGCCACCAGTGAGCCCCAGGGTCGAGAGCAGTTCTTC
>TRBV19|.|TRBJ1-2|TRBD1
CASRTGELEGYTF
TGTGCCAGTCGGACAGGAGAGCTCGAAGGCTACACCTTC
>TRBV10-1|.|TRBJ1-5|.
CASSEAGVSQPQHF
TGCGCCAGCAGTGAAGCAGGGGTTAGTCAGCCCCAGCATTTT
>TRBV12-5|.|TRBJ2-1|TRBD2
CASGSGGAQNEQFF
TGTGCTAGTGGTTCCGGGGGGGCTCAAAATGAGCAGTTCTTC
>TRBV5-6|.|TRBJ2-7|TRBD1
CASSPGTVSSYEQYF
TGTGCCAGCAGCCCCGGGACAGTCTCTTCCTACGAGCAGTACTTC
>TRBV7-9|.|TRBJ2-5|.
CASSRQETQYF
TGTGCCAGCAGTAGACAAGAGACCCAGTACTTC
>TRBV29-1|.|TRBJ1-4|.
CSVVGSNEKLFF
TGCAGCGTTGTCGGTAGTAATGAAAAACTGTTTTTT
>TRBV2|.|TRBJ2-7|.
CASRYREIYEQYF
TGTGCCAGCAGATACAGGGAGATCTACGAGCAGTACTTC
>TRBV7-9|.|TRBJ2-5|TRBD1
CASSFGQGGQETQYF
TGTGCCAGCAGCTTTGGACAGGGGGGACAAGAGACCCAGTACTTC
>TRBV18|.|TRBJ2-7|TRBD1
CATRNDREDEQYF
TGTGCCACCCGCAACGACAGGGAAGACGAGCAGTACTTC
>TRBV5-4|.|TRBJ2-3|.
CASSLDRRDTQYF
TGTGCCAGCAGCTTGGACAGACGAGATACGCAGTATTTT
>TRBV10-3|.|TRBJ2-7|TRBD1
CAISDATGVPYEQYF
TGTGCCATCAGCGATGCTACAGGGGTCCCCTACGAGCAGTACTTC
>TRBV7-9|.|TRBJ1-2|.
CASSLNSNYGYTF
TGTGCCAGCAGCTTAAACAGTAACTATGGCTACACCTTC
>TRBV30|few|TRBJ2-2|.
CARRAAGRNTGELFF
TGTGCCCGGAGGGCTGCGGGGAGGAACACCGGGGAGCTGTTTTTT
>TRBV5-4|.|TRBJ2-5|TRBD1
CASSQPDRFETQYF
TGTGCCAGCAGCCAACCGGACAGGTTTGAGACCCAGTACTTC
>TRBV30|.|TRBJ1-5|TRBD1
CAWSGQGPQPQHF
TGTGCCTGGAGCGGACAGGGCCCCCAGCCCCAGCATTTT
>TRBV19|.|TRBJ1-6|TRBD1
CASSSSGQGSGSPLHF
TGTGCCAGTAGTTCCTCAGGACAGGGTTCCGGATCACCCCTCCACTTT
>TRBV7-2|.|TRBJ1-1|.
CASSSRQNTEAFF
TGTGCCAGCAGCTCAAGACAGAATACTGAAGCTTTCTTT
>TRBV19|.|TRBJ1-5|TRBD1
CASSQNRGANSNQPQHF
TGTGCCAGTAGTCAAAACAGGGGGGCTAATAGCAATCAGCCCCAGCATTTT
>TRBV2|.|TRBJ2-3|TRBD1
CASLARDRGTDTQYF
TGTGCCAGCTTGGCCCGGGACAGGGGCACAGATACGCAGTATTTT
>TRBV7-9|.|TRBJ2-2|.
CASSLSSRVKDLTGELFF
TGTGCCAGCAGCTTATCTTCGCGGGTGAAAGATTTGACCGGGGAGCTGTTTTTT
>TRBV2|.|TRBJ2-3|TRBD2
CASSPIAGGLEDTQYF
TGTGCCAGCAGTCCCATAGCGGGGGGCCTTGAAGATACGCAGTATTTT